This T cell receptor beta chain is from a study of chemoradiotherapy in HPV16-positive cancers. The V gene lost 3 bases and the J gene lost 1 base, with 2 bases spanning the gap. This CDR3 region has 11 residues. CDR1 and CDR2 from the germline V gene are SGDLS and YYNGEE. Repertoires were generated with immunoSEQ multiplex PCR, while TCRdb's copy carries only in-frame clones and drops some. The sample lists about 15,000 clones, over 70% occurring once. This sequence joins TRBV9 and TRBJ2-7, with D unclear. The clonotype comes from a human donor with HPV-associated anogenital cancer. This sample was taken from a patient who underwent chemoradiotherapy. CDR3 bases: TGTGCCAGCAGCGCTTCCTACGAGCAGTACTTC. Protein sequence: CASSASYEQYF.